A single sample gave rise to the 21 T cell receptor beta chains below, sequenced in a study of beta chain features in type 1 diabetes. Expressed TCRB transcripts were sequenced because the isolated RNA had all been reverse transcribed beforehand. Data came from immunoSEQ multiplex PCR; TCRdb stores just in-frame clones and leaves some out. The sample has about 900,000 clones; roughly 15% are singletons. Sequenced input: naive CD4+ T cells from blood. All receptors come from a woman aged 18 to 35 in good health.

The V gene is TRBV9, the J gene TRBJ1-3; D remains ambiguous. The CDR3 runs to 15 residues. The germline CDR1 and CDR2 sequences are SGDLS and YYNGEE. Trimming stripped 0 bases from V and 2 bases from J, with 9 bases between. The CDR3, as DNA: TGTGCCAGCAGCGTAGAGTCGAGTACTGGAAACACCATATATTTT. Translation gives CASSVESSTGNTIYF.

The chain couples TRBV18 to TRBJ1-3, with no clear D. From germline, CDR1 is KGHSH and CDR2 LQKENI. The CDR3 is made up of 16 amino acids. The germline V and J ends were trimmed by 4 bases and 2 bases, with 15 bases remaining between them. The CDR3 bases are TGTGCCAGCTCACAAAATCGCTTCTCGGCTGGAAACACCATATATTTT. Its protein is CASSQNRFSAGNTIYF.

A few counts support this clone. The chain combines TRBV5-1 with TRBJ2-2; 11 positions match TRBD2. Germline V gene data show CDR1 as SGHRS and CDR2 as YFSETQ. This CDR3 is 16 amino acids long. V lost 4 bases, J lost 7 bases, and 9 bases stayed unmatched. CDR3 nucleotide sequence: TGCGCCAGCAGCCCACAACTAGCGGGAGTGAGCGGGGAGCTGTTTTTT. It encodes CASSPQLAGVSGELFF. Variable domain in full (rest from reference TRBV5-1 and TRBJ2-2): KAGVTQTPRYLIKTRGQQVTLSCSPISGHRSVSWYQQTPGQGLQFLFEYFSETQRNKGNFPGRFSGRQFSNSRSEMNVSTLELGDSALYLCASSPQLAGVSGELFFGEGSRLTVL.

This clone occurred a few times. V is TRBV6-1 and J is TRBJ2-1; no definite D call. This CDR3 has 13 residues. V shed 10 bases and J shed 0 bases, with 10 bases lying between them. Germline V lookup: CDR1 MNHNS, CDR2 SASEGT. The CDR3 DNA sequence: TGTGCCACCCAACTAAACTCCTACAATGAGCAGTTCTTC. Translated: CATQLNSYNEQFF.

There are a few counts of this clone. This chain connects TRBV28 to TRBJ2-7, with a weak D call TRBD1 (6 bases). The CDR3 covers 13 residues. Germline CDR1 MDHEN, CDR2 SYDVKM. Between the trimmed V and J ends, which lost 3 bases and 3 bases, there was a span of 9 bases. CDR3: CASSFGTYYEQYF. The CDR3 DNA reads TGTGCCAGCAGTTTTGGGACATACTACGAGCAGTACTTC.

This clone has only a few counts. This sequence joins TRBV19 and TRBJ2-7, with 12 bases fitting TRBD2. V was pared by 5 bases and J by 5 bases, with 7 bases of the junction left unmatched. The CDR3 has 15 amino acids. Germline lookup yields CDR1 LNHDA and CDR2 SQIVND (reference sequence). The CDR3 spells CASSRRTSGINEQYF. The CDR3 region has the DNA TGTGCCAGTAGTCGGAGGACTAGCGGGATTAACGAGCAGTACTTC.

This clone was picked up a small number of times. V gene TRBV27 combines with J gene TRBJ2-1, with TRBD2 matching over 7 bases. The CDR3 length is 17 residues. The V gene's germline CDR1 is MNHEY and CDR2 SMNVEV (reference sequence). Unmatched junction bases numbered 15, after V lost 5 bases and J lost 5 bases. In DNA, the CDR3 is TGTGCCAGCAGTCCGGTCGCCCTTGGGAGGGGCAACAATGAGCAGTTCTTC. It encodes CASSPVALGRGNNEQFF.

This clone occurred a few times. This chain uses TRBV7-9 with TRBJ1-1; D call uncertain. Germline V gene sequence: CDR1 SEHNR, CDR2 FQNEAQ (reference sequence). The V gene lost 4 bases and the J gene lost 3 bases, with 12 bases spanning the gap. The CDR3 is 14 residues long. The CDR3 region has the DNA TGTGCCAGCAGCTCGGACGGTTGGTACACTGAAGCTTTCTTT. Its translation: CASSSDGWYTEAFF.

This clone showed up just a few times. V gene TRBV19 combines with J gene TRBJ2-1; 8 positions agree with TRBD2. After removal of 5 bases from V and 4 bases from J, the junction contained 13 bases not matched to a gene. In germline, CDR1 is LNHDA, CDR2 SQIVND (reference sequence). The CDR3 is 17 residues long. CDR3 region: CASSPPLGRALYNEQFF. CDR3 bases: TGTGCCAGTAGTCCTCCCCTCGGGAGGGCCCTTTACAATGAGCAGTTCTTC.

This clone occurred a few times. The chain uses TRBV5-4 and TRBJ2-5; TRBD2 agrees at 11 bases. The CDR3 sequence is 14 residues long. CDR1 and CDR2 from the germline V gene are SGHNT and YYREEE (reference sequence). Losses at the gene ends were 0 bases for V and 7 bases for J; bases not matched to a gene: 2. CDR3 protein: CASSLGLAGRTQYF. CDR3 coding DNA: TGTGCCAGCAGCTTGGGACTAGCGGGAAGGACCCAGTACTTC.

This clone has only a few counts. The chain combines TRBV5-1 with TRBJ2-7; 8 nucleotides align to TRBD2. The germline V gene has CDR1 SGHRS and CDR2 YFSETQ. CDR3 size: 15 residues. V shed 4 bases, J shed 3 bases, and the junction held 9 bases outside the gene matches. Here the CDR3 DNA reads TGCGCCAGCAGCCCGCGGGGACTAGGAAGCTACGAGCAGTACTTC. Residues: CASSPRGLGSYEQYF.

This clone was found a few times. V usage is TRBV21-1 and J usage is TRBJ2-1; the table's D gene call, TRBD2, was not cross checked with the DNA. TRBV21-1 is a recognized pseudogene. There are 18 residues in the CDR3. This CDR3 is CASSKLTKRESPPGEQFF. The DNA of the CDR3 is TGTGCCAGCAGCAAATTAACGAAGCGGGAGTCCCCACCGGGCGAGCAGTTCTTC.

This clone was found a few times. The chain employs TRBV5-1 and TRBJ1-2; perhaps TRBD1 as D (6 bases). Germline CDR1 is SGHRS and CDR2 is YFSETQ. V lost 0 bases to trimming and J lost 4 bases, with 10 bases between them. The CDR3 contains 14 residues. The CDR3 is CASSLGRGSYGYTF. CDR3 coding DNA: TGCGCCAGCAGCTTGGGCAGGGGTAGCTATGGCTACACCTTC.

This clone was seen a handful of times. The CDR3 reads CASSQTTELPQHF. CDR3 DNA: TGTGCCAGCTCACAAACTACGGAGCTGCCCCAGCATTTT. V usage is TRBV18 and J usage is TRBJ1-5, with unresolved D. V lost 4 bases and J lost 9, with 13 bases in between. This CDR3 spans 13 amino acids. CDR1 KGHSH and CDR2 LQKENI come from the germline V gene.

The gene calls are TRBV1 and TRBJ1-5; the table's D call TRBD1 went unverified against the DNA. TRBV1 is a documented pseudogene. CDR3 length: 16 amino acids. The DNA for the CDR3 is TGCACCAGCAGCCAAGCGGACAGGGGTCCGTTAAAGCCCCAGCATTTT. Translated: CTSSQADRGPLKPQHF.

This clone was counted a few times. This rearrangement joins TRBV7-6 to TRBJ2-2; D gene ambiguous. The germline V and J ends were trimmed by 5 bases and 8 bases, with 12 bases remaining between them. CDR1 and CDR2 (germline): SGHVS, FNYEAQ. The CDR3 extends over 13 amino acids. CDR3 sequence: CASSPIQRGELFF. The CDR3 nucleotides read TGTGCCAGCAGCCCGATACAGAGGGGGGAGCTGTTTTTT.

The CDR3 nucleotides read TGCGCCAGCAGCCATAGCGGGAGACAACCCTACGAGCAGTACTTC. This codes for CASSHSGRQPYEQYF. The rearrangement links TRBV5-1 to TRBJ2-7, with 9 bases aligning to TRBD2. Unmatched junction bases numbered 7, after V lost 4 bases and J lost 2 bases. Germline V gene data show CDR1 as SGHRS and CDR2 as YFSETQ. There are 15 residues in the CDR3. The full variable domain, with the rest looked up from reference TRBV5-1 and TRBJ2-7, is KAGVTQTPRYLIKTRGQQVTLSCSPISGHRSVSWYQQTPGQGLQFLFEYFSETQRNKGNFPGRFSGRQFSNSRSEMNVSTLELGDSALYLCASSHSGRQPYEQYFGPGTRLTVT.

This clone was counted only a few times. This chain uses TRBV28 with TRBJ2-1; 13 nucleotides line up with TRBD2. This CDR3 spans 17 amino acids. CDR1 MDHEN and CDR2 SYDVKM come from the germline V gene. The V gene end was trimmed by 6 bases and the J gene end by 4 bases; junction bases not matched to a gene: 9. In nucleotides, the CDR3 is TGTGCCAGCAGCTCCCCCTGGACTAGCGGGAGTTACAATGAGCAGTTCTTC. As protein: CASSSPWTSGSYNEQFF.

This clone was seen more than once but under ten times. The chain carries TRBV6-1 and TRBJ2-5, with D possibly TRBD1 on 6 matching bases. The CDR3 length is 12 residues. Germline lookup yields CDR1 MNHNS and CDR2 SASEGT. Trimming left V 8 bases short and J 13 bases short, with 20 bases between. This CDR3 is CASGRGHRTSYF. The CDR3 DNA is TGTGCCAGCGGCAGGGGACACCGGACTTCGTACTTC.

On this clone itself: Mismatch with germline at one junction end may stem from a read error. The chain carries TRBV7-9 and TRBJ2-3; 9 nucleotides agree with TRBD2. Germline assignment: CDR1 SEHNR and CDR2 FQNEAQ (reference sequence). The CDR3 has 15 residues. The CDR3 loop is CASSLGLAMADTQYF. The DNA of the CDR3 is TGTGCCAGCAGTTTAGGACTAGCGATGGCAGATACGCAGTATTTT.

The chain couples TRBV18 to TRBJ2-1; D call uncertain. Trimming removed 3 bases from V and 6 bases from J, with 12 bases in between. This CDR3 is built from 14 residues. Germline CDR1 is KGHSH and CDR2 is LQKENI. CDR3 region: CASSPPSRFNEQFF. CDR3 coding DNA: TGTGCCAGCTCACCTCCGTCAAGATTCAATGAGCAGTTCTTC.